Each of the 25 T cell receptor beta chains below was sequenced from the same sample in a study of T cells in Graves' hyperthyroidism and ophthalmopathy. What was amplified from RNA transcripts were TCR beta CDR3 regions. Primed by the HTBI set, a first-round RT-PCR was run on the TCR CDR3. Each CDR3 protein is one row after TCRdb ran MiXCR on the multiplex PCR reads. The sample carries hundreds of thousands of distinct CDR3 sequences, under 30% recorded once. The sequencing input was blood. These receptors all stem from a man aged 35 to 55 with Graves' hyperthyroidism that later progressed to Graves' ophthalmopathy.

This clonotype was observed at least ten times. The CDR3 bases are TGTGCCAGCAGACGTGTCCCCGGGACAGGGGTTCCCGGGGAGCTGTTTTTT. This translates into CASRRVPGTGVPGELFF. The chain has TRBV6-1 and TRBJ2-2; 10 nucleotides line up with TRBD1. CDR1 is MNHNS and CDR2 is SASEGT in the germline V gene. Losses at the gene ends were 6 bases for V and 6 bases for J; bases not matched to a gene: 13. This CDR3 is 17 amino acids long.

This clonotype was counted ten times or more. The chain combines TRBV18 with TRBJ1-5; 9 bases fit TRBD1. V trimming: 3 bases; J trimming: 4 bases; junction bases outside the gene matches: 4. Germline V CDR1 and CDR2: KGHSH, LQKENI. The CDR3 runs 15 residues. The CDR3 sequence: CASSPGTGYNQPQHF. The CDR3 coding sequence is TGTGCCAGCTCACCTGGGACAGGGTATAATCAGCCCCAGCATTTT.

At least ten counts were recorded for this clonotype. This chain uses TRBV30 with TRBJ1-1, with 9 bases identical to TRBD1. The CDR3 contains 16 residues. J was trimmed by 0 bases and V by 4 bases; bases with no gene match: 9. Germline loops: CDR1 GTSNPN, CDR2 SVGIG (reference sequence). CDR3 nucleotides: TGTGCCTGGAAGATGCGGACAGGGGCATTGAACACTGAAGCTTTCTTT. Amino acids: CAWKMRTGALNTEAFF.

The sample holds many counts of this clonotype. The V call is TRBV19, the J call TRBJ1-5, with 7 bases aligning to TRBD1. The V and J ends lost 10 bases and 5 bases, in that order; junction bases with no gene match: 11. Per the germline V gene, CDR1 is LNHDA and CDR2 is SQIVND (reference sequence). The CDR3 has 14 amino acids. CDR3 coding DNA: TGTGCCACGGCTCGGGGCAGGGGGTATCAGCCCCAGCATTTT. Its translation: CATARGRGYQPQHF.

At least ten counts were recorded for this clonotype. This chain uses TRBV20-1 with TRBJ2-5; D not certain. CDR1 is DFQATT, CDR2 SNEGSKA, per germline (reference sequence). The CDR3 has 11 residues. Trimming took 2 bases from V and 8 from J, leaving 9 bases between them. The CDR3 protein is CSARWGDTQYF. CDR3 bases: TGCAGTGCTAGATGGGGTGACACCCAGTACTTC.

This clonotype was counted once. This rearrangement joins TRBV6-1 to TRBJ2-7; TRBD1 matches at 11 bases. V gave up 5 bases and J gave up 3 bases; unmatched junction bases: 3. The CDR3 spans 14 residues. Germline V CDR1 and CDR2: MNHNS, SASEGT. DNA of the CDR3: TGTGCCAGCAGTCGGACAGGGGGCAACTACGAGCAGTACTTC. Protein: CASSRTGGNYEQYF.

This clonotype was counted ten times or more. V is TRBV5-1 and J is TRBJ1-1; 11 bases line up with TRBD1. V lost 3 bases and J lost 5; bases outside the gene matches: 3. CDR1 and CDR2 from the germline V gene are SGHRS and YFSETQ. The CDR3 has 14 amino acids. The CDR3 reads CASSWTGGGTEAFF. The CDR3 DNA sequence: TGCGCCAGCAGCTGGACAGGGGGCGGGACTGAAGCTTTCTTT. The full variable domain, with the rest looked up from reference TRBV5-1 and TRBJ1-1, is KAGVTQTPRYLIKTRGQQVTLSCSPISGHRSVSWYQQTPGQGLQFLFEYFSETQRNKGNFPGRFSGRQFSNSRSEMNVSTLELGDSALYLCASSWTGGGTEAFFGQGTRLTVV.

The rearrangement joins TRBV19 to TRBJ2-5; D call uncertain. The CDR3 is 14 residues long. Germline CDR1 and CDR2: LNHDA and SQIVND (reference sequence). The V end was cut by 3 bases, the J end by 2 bases, with 10 bases between. For the CDR3, the DNA is TGTGCCAGTAGTATCTACGGTTTACAAGAGACCCAGTACTTC. This codes for CASSIYGLQETQYF. Supplemented by reference TRBV19 and TRBJ2-5, the full variable domain reads DGGITQSPKYLFRKEGQNVTLSCEQNLNHDAMYWYRQDPGQGLRLIYYSQIVNDFQKGDIAEGYSVSREKKESFPLTVTSAQKNPTAFYLCASSIYGLQETQYFGPGTRLLVL.

This clonotype was counted a few times. The CDR3 bases are TGTGCCAGCAGGACTAGCGGGAAGACTTACGAGCAGTACTTC. Protein product: CASRTSGKTYEQYF. The rearrangement uses TRBV12-3 or TRBV12-4 and TRBJ2-7; TRBD2 matches 11 bases. There are 14 residues in the CDR3. Losses at the gene ends were 6 bases for V and 4 bases for J; bases not matched to a gene: 5.

This clonotype occurred many times. The rearrangement uses TRBV30 and TRBJ2-2, with 7 bases fitting TRBD2. The CDR3 has 18 residues. Losses at the gene ends were 1 base for V and 4 bases for J; bases not matched to a gene: 15. Germline V gene sequence: CDR1 GTSNPN, CDR2 SVGIG (reference sequence). The CDR3 here is CAWSGWLAEQKGTGELFF. CDR3 DNA: TGTGCCTGGAGTGGTTGGCTAGCGGAACAAAAGGGCACCGGGGAGCTGTTTTTT.

Ten or more counts support this clonotype. This sequence joins TRBV27 and TRBJ2-7; 10 nucleotides match TRBD2. The CDR3 has 16 residues. V trimming: 5 bases; J trimming: 2 bases; junction bases outside the gene matches: 9. In germline, CDR1 is MNHEY, CDR2 SMNVEV (reference sequence). The CDR3 DNA reads TGTGCCAGCAGTAGAATAGGACTAGCGGAGACCTACGAGCAGTACTTC. Protein: CASSRIGLAETYEQYF.

In this sample, this clonotype turned up many times. This rearrangement joins TRBV11-2 to TRBJ2-7; TRBD1 agrees at 8 bases. The junction had 13 bases not matched to a gene; V was cut back by 7 bases and J by 5 bases. The V gene's germline CDR1 is SGHAT and CDR2 FQNNGV. This CDR3 has 15 amino acids. The chain's CDR3 is CASTRSGTGRHEQYF. The CDR3 DNA follows: TGTGCCAGCACCAGATCCGGGACAGGACGTCACGAGCAGTACTTC.

This clonotype was observed a few times. The chain links TRBV9 to TRBJ2-5; 7 positions match TRBD2. The CDR3 is made up of 15 amino acids. Trimming removed 0 bases from V and 5 bases from J; junction bases left unmatched: 7. CDR1 SGDLS and CDR2 YYNGEE come from the germline V gene. DNA of the CDR3: TGTGCCAGCAGCGTAGCTGGATGGGGGGGGGAGACCCAGTACTTC. Translated, it gives CASSVAGWGGETQYF.

This chain joins TRBV20-1 and TRBJ2-7, with D maybe TRBD1 (5 bases). Per the germline V gene, CDR1 is DFQATT and CDR2 is SNEGSKA (reference sequence). The CDR3 has 13 residues. Trimming removed 5 bases at V and 3 bases at J, with 14 bases between. As DNA, the CDR3 is TGCAGTGCTCGTGACAGTTTCCGCTACGAGCAGTACTTC. Encoded protein: CSARDSFRYEQYF.

At least ten counts were recorded for this clonotype. This chain connects TRBV7-2 to TRBJ2-4, with 9 bases matching TRBD1. J lost 7 bases, V lost 5 bases, and 6 bases had no gene match. The CDR3 totals 14 residues. From germline, CDR1 is SGHTA and CDR2 FQGNSA. CDR3 in DNA: TGTGCCAGCAGCCGAACGACAGGGGGGAACATTCAGTACTTC. Protein sequence: CASSRTTGGNIQYF.

This chain links TRBV7-2 with TRBJ2-7; 8 positions match TRBD1. Germline CDR1 reads SGHTA; CDR2 reads FQGNSA. The CDR3 contains 14 residues. V shed 5 bases, J shed 2 bases, and the junction held 5 bases outside the gene matches. The CDR3 reads CASSQGQEPYEQYF. CDR3 in DNA: TGTGCCAGCAGCCAGGGACAGGAACCCTACGAGCAGTACTTC.

This chain connects TRBV7-3 to TRBJ2-2; the D gene could be TRBD1 or TRBD2 (5 bases each). The V and J ends lost 5 bases and 6 bases respectively, with 16 bases between them. There are 15 residues in the CDR3. CDR1 SGHTA and CDR2 FQGTGA come from the germline V gene. CDR3 amino acids: CASSPTGTLAGELFF. For the CDR3, the DNA is TGTGCCAGCAGCCCTACCGGGACCCTAGCCGGGGAGCTGTTTTTT.

The chain carries TRBV6-2 or TRBV6-3 and TRBJ2-5, with D uncertain. V was pared by 3 bases and J by 2 bases, with 10 bases between. Germline V gives CDR1 MNHEY, CDR2 SVGEGT. The CDR3 has 14 amino acids. The CDR3 DNA follows: TGTGCCAGCAGTTATACCAGTCAACAAGAGACCCAGTACTTC. This gives the protein CASSYTSQQETQYF.

This clonotype showed up many times. The genes are TRBV28 and TRBJ2-7; D uncertain. The CDR3 spans 14 residues. The germline gives CDR1 MDHEN, CDR2 SYDVKM. Between the trimmed V and J ends, which lost 5 bases and 0 bases, there was a span of 11 bases. The CDR3 DNA reads TGTGCCAGCAGTGATCTGGCCCGCTCCTACGAGCAGTACTTC. Its protein product is CASSDLARSYEQYF.

This clonotype was counted ten times or more. V and J are TRBV28 and TRBJ2-3; D might be TRBD2 (6 bases). CDR3 length: 16 amino acids. The V gene's germline CDR1 is MDHEN and CDR2 SYDVKM. Trimming took 6 bases from V and 5 from J, leaving 21 bases between them. Here the CDR3 DNA reads TGTGCCAGCAGCAGAGGTTGGGGACTCCAGGGAGATACGCAGTATTTT. Translated, it gives CASSRGWGLQGDTQYF.

The genes are TRBV7-2 and TRBJ1-1; D is uncertain. CDR1 is SGHTA and CDR2 is FQGNSA in the germline V gene. Trimming removed 5 bases at V and 8 bases at J, with 9 bases between. The CDR3 has 11 residues. CDR3 in DNA: TGTGCCAGCAGCCCTTATGGCGAAGCTTTCTTT. Amino acids: CASSPYGEAFF. Looking up the rest from reference TRBV7-2 and TRBJ1-1 gives the full variable domain: GAGVSQSPSNKVTEKGKDVELRCDPISGHTALYWYRQSLGQGLEFLIYFQGNSAPDKSGLPSDRFSAERTGGSVSTLTIQRTQQEDSAVYLCASSPYGEAFFGQGTRLTVV.

The rearrangement uses TRBV6-1 and TRBJ2-5, with 9 bases that match TRBD1. CDR3 size: 15 residues. Trimming removed 6 bases from V and 4 bases from J; junction bases left unmatched: 9. Looked up from germline, CDR1 is MNHNS and CDR2 is SASEGT. The CDR3 protein is CASRRGQGLGETQYF. The CDR3 nucleotides are TGTGCCAGCAGGAGAGGACAGGGGTTAGGAGAGACCCAGTACTTC.

This clonotype was counted at least ten times. The chain links TRBV12-3 or TRBV12-4 to TRBJ2-5, with TRBD2 as a possible D gene (7 bases). Trimming cost V 5 bases and J 1 base, with 14 bases left between them. This CDR3 has 15 residues. This CDR3 is CASSHWGGPQETQYF. The CDR3 DNA reads TGTGCCAGCAGTCACTGGGGGGGGCCCCAAGAGACCCAGTACTTC.

This clonotype has only a few counts. This rearrangement joins TRBV7-9 to TRBJ1-1; D unclear. Germline V gives CDR1 SEHNR, CDR2 FQNEAQ (reference sequence). V lost 5 bases and J lost 3, with 13 bases in between. This CDR3 has 14 amino acids. CDR3 nucleotides: TGTGCCAGCAGCCGGGGAGGCGGGCACACTGAAGCTTTCTTT. This encodes CASSRGGGHTEAFF.

This sequence joins TRBV6-5 and TRBJ1-6; D gene uncertain. The CDR3 loop spans 14 amino acids. Trimming removed 2 bases from V and 9 bases from J, with 11 bases in between. CDR1 is MNHEY, CDR2 SVGAGI, per germline. The CDR3 reads CASSYAEFGSPLHF. CDR3 DNA sequence: TGTGCCAGCAGTTACGCAGAATTTGGTTCACCCCTCCACTTT.